This T cell receptor (beta chain) is drawn from a study of response to subunit inactivated influenza vaccine. Study outcomes and limitations: The authors proposed limited new T cell recruitment per seasonal influenza vaccination.

TCRdb fed the RT-PCR reads into MiXCR, producing one record per CDR3 protein. The data contain more than 550,000 distinct CDR3 sequences, about 10% of them singletons. This clonotype was seen more than once but under ten times. Its antigen is as yet unknown. Trimming cost V 6 bases and J 5 bases; bases outside gene matches: 6. The germline gives CDR1 SEHNR, CDR2 FQNEAQ (reference sequence). This CDR3 is built from 14 residues. These data were also filed under a second study, of T cells expressing NK-cell markers. That source adds: The authors generated TCR beta cDNA through 5'RACE template switching with UMIs. There were four donors in whom these clonotypes also led the CD3+CD56-NKG2C+ fraction.

This sequence originates from a man between 50 and 59 years old who received an inactivated influenza vaccine. The rearrangement uses TRBV7-9 and TRBJ2-3; TRBD1 aligns across 9 bases. The material sequenced was PBMCs from blood, taken on the day of vaccination. The CDR3 nucleotides read TGTGCCAGCAGTCCGACAGGGGGAGTAGATACGCAGTATTTT. This codes for CASSPTGGVDTQYF.